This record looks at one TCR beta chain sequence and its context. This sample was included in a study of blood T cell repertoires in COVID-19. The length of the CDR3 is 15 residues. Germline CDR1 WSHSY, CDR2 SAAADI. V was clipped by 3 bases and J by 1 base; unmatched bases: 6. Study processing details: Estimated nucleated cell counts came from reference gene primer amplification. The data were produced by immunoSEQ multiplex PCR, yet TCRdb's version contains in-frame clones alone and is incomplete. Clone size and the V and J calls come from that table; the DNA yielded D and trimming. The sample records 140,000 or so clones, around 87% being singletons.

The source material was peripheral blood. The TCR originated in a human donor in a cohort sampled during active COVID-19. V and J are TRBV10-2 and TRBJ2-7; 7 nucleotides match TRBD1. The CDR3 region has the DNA TGCGCCAGCAGTGACAGGACAGGAGGATCCTACGAGCAGTACTTC. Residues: CASSDRTGGSYEQYF.